These 20 T cell receptor delta chains came from one sample sequenced in a study of gamma-delta T cells after stem cell transplantation (dated by TCRdb to 2016 to 2018). Library preparation employed RT-PCR. These reads were obtained on an Illumina MiSeq. TCRdb called clones afresh from the public reads with CATT; identical DNA rows were later merged. A total of some 3,100 delta-chain clones appear in this sample, about 3.1% of them only once. Approximately 24% of the sample rests with the top ten. The sequenced sample consisted of gamma-delta T cells. The source of these receptors is a human donor. It is not recorded whose cells these are; they may come from a transplant donor.

As for this clone: The protein given by TCRdb reflects a much larger clone and differs at residue 4 from this DNA's translation, likely from a read error; the protein shown is the DNA's translation. The J gene is TRDJ2, the V gene TRDV2; maybe TRDD1 (5 bases). Germline-derived CDR1 and CDR2 are GEAIGNYY and EKD. With 4 bases removed from V and 6 bases from J, the gap between germline ends came to 32 bases. This CDR3 has 20 amino acids. The CDR3 region is CACETLNTHGSFSSAAQLFF. The CDR3, as DNA: TGTGCCTGTGAAACCCTAAATACTCATGGGTCTTTCAGTTCGGCAGCACAACTCTTCTTT.

This clone was counted between two and nine times. TCRdb assigns this DNA the protein of a much larger clone, which departs from its translation at residue 13; this likely reflects a read error, and the protein shown comes from translating the DNA. The rearrangement links TRAV29/DV5 to TRDJ1; 9 bases align to TRDD3. From germline, CDR1 is NSMFDY and CDR2 ISSIKDK. Trimming at V came to 0 bases and at J to 4 bases, leaving 19 bases not matched to a gene. This CDR3 is built from 19 residues. The CDR3 is CAASVFQLLGDAHGDKLIF. The CDR3, as DNA: TGTGCAGCAAGCGTTTTTCAGTTGCTGGGGGATGCCCATGGCGATAAACTCATCTTT. Using reference TRAV29/DV5 and TRDJ1 for the parts outside the CDR3, the full variable domain is DQQVKQNSPSLSVQEGRISILNCDYTNSMFDYFLWYKKYPAEGPTFLISISSIKDKNEDGRFTVFLNKSAKHLSLHIVPSQPGDSAVYFCAASVFQLLGDAHGDKLIFGKGTRVTVEP.

There are a few counts of this clone. A much larger clone differs from this one at a single base, so this may be a read error. V gene TRDV2 combines with J gene TRDJ1, with 8 bases aligning to TRDD3. The CDR3 is 20 residues long. J was trimmed by 1 base and V by 0 bases; bases with no gene match: 18. The germline CDR1 and CDR2 sequences are GEAIGNYY and EKD. This CDR3 reads CACDTVRDTRLGSSTDKLIF. The CDR3 region has the DNA TGTGCCTGTGACACCGTTCGGGATACGCGTCTTGGATCGAGCACCGATAAACTCATCTTT.

By share, this clone counts as medium-sized. The V gene is TRDV2, the J gene TRDJ1; TRDD3 agrees at 13 bases. Germline V gene data show CDR1 as GEAIGNYY and CDR2 as EKD. Trimming took 1 base from V and 0 from J; bases not matched to a gene: 10. The CDR3 extends over 19 amino acids. The CDR3 loop is CACDTVLGDTGPYTDKLIF. The CDR3 nucleotides are TGTGCCTGTGACACAGTACTGGGGGATACGGGACCGTACACCGATAAACTCATCTTT.

Regarding this clone: A read error may be the cause here, since a much bigger clone is one base away. The limits of the CDR3 on the DNA are not certain, so only TCRdb's listed CDR3 is given. V and J are TRDV2 and TRDJ1; TRDD3, the table's D call, lacks a check against the DNA. The CDR3 spans 15 amino acids, including both terminal residues. Per the germline V gene, CDR1 is GEAIGNYY and CDR2 is EKD. CDR3 residues: CACDTVGIGTDKLIF.

This clone has only a few counts. TCRdb attributes to this sequence the protein of a much larger clone, which differs from the DNA translation at residue 9; a read error is likely, and the protein displayed is translated from the DNA. The chain carries TRDV2 and TRDJ1; the D gene is possibly TRDD3 (6 bases). The V gene's germline CDR1 is GEAIGNYY and CDR2 EKD. The CDR3 is made up of 15 amino acids. The V end lost 1 base, the J end lost 1 base, and 12 bases lay between the germline ends. CDR3 in amino acids: CACDTLGGGTDKLIF. CDR3 nucleotide sequence: TGTGCCTGTGACACTCTCGGGGGAGGCACCGATAAACTCATCTTT.

To note about this clone: A read error is likely here: a far larger clone is one base away. Distinct nucleotide sequences in the sample also encode this CDR3. The CDR3 nucleotides read TGTGCCCTTGGGGAATTGAGGGCTTCCAATGTACTGGGGGATACAAGAGATAAACTCATCTTT. Translating it yields CALGELRASNVLGDTRDKLIF. The V gene is TRDV1, the J gene TRDJ1, with TRDD3 matching over 12 bases. CDR3 length: 21 residues. Germline V gene data show CDR1 as TSWWSYY and CDR2 as QGS.

This clone has a handful of counts. TCRdb assigns this DNA the protein of a much larger clone, which departs from its translation at residue 3; this likely reflects a read error, and the protein shown comes from translating the DNA. The CDR3 protein is CARDTWGQKTPTTDKLIF. DNA for the CDR3: TGTGCCCGTGACACCTGGGGGCAAAAGACACCGACCACCGATAAACTCATCTTT. The chain has TRDV2 and TRDJ1, with TRDD3 identical over 7 bases. This CDR3 has 18 residues. Germline V lookup: CDR1 GEAIGNYY, CDR2 EKD.

This clone was counted only a few times. The chain carries TRDV2 and TRDJ1; TRDD3 agrees at 9 bases. Germline V lookup: CDR1 GEAIGNYY, CDR2 EKD. Trimming cost V 3 bases and J 0 bases; bases outside gene matches: 10. There are 17 residues in the CDR3. This chain's CDR3 is CACDLVLGDYNTDKLIF. CDR3 bases: TGTGCCTGTGACCTAGTACTGGGGGACTATAACACCGATAAACTCATCTTT.

This clone appeared a few times. A read error is possible here, since a much larger clone lies one base away. In the same sample, other DNA sequences code for this CDR3. The CDR3 DNA reads as TGTGCCTGTGACATGGTGGCTGGGGTTTCACCTAAACTCATCTTT. Translated: CACDMVAGVSPKLIF. The genes are TRDV2 and TRDJ1; TRDD3 is a possible D gene (6 bases). Trimming removed 2 bases from V and 7 bases from J, with 19 bases in between. Germline V CDR1 and CDR2: GEAIGNYY, EKD. The CDR3 is made up of 15 amino acids.

This clone was observed a handful of times. This may stem from a read error, because a much larger clone lies one nucleotide away. The chain carries TRDV2 and TRDJ2; TRDD3 agrees at 10 bases. Germline V gene sequence: CDR1 GEAIGNYY, CDR2 EKD. With 0 bases clipped from V and 1 base from J, the junction kept 16 bases outside the gene matches. This CDR3 spans 21 amino acids. The CDR3 loop is CACDTLVLGDSDPFLTAQLFF. In nucleotides, the CDR3 is TGTGCCTGTGACACCTTAGTACTGGGGGATTCCGACCCTTTTTTGACAGCACAACTCTTCTTT.

On this clone: A far larger clone lies a single base away; this is likely a read error. Within the sample, other DNA sequences also encode this same CDR3. The CDR3 nucleotides read TGTGCCTGTGACACCCTCGAGCCATACACCGATAAACTCATCTTC. It codes for CACDTLEPYTDKLIF. V is TRDV2 and J is TRDJ1; D gene unclear. The CDR3 has 15 amino acids. Germline CDR1 and CDR2: GEAIGNYY and EKD.

With respect to this clone: This likely stems from a read error, as it lies one base from a far larger clone. Other DNA sequences in the sample encode the same CDR3. This chain connects TRDV2 to TRDJ3, with 13 bases that match TRDD3. With V trimmed by 4 bases and J by 1 base, 12 bases remained unmatched. CDR1 GEAIGNYY and CDR2 EKD come from the germline V gene. This CDR3 contains 21 residues. The CDR3 DNA reads as TGTGCCTGTGATACCGGGACTGGGGGATACGCTGGGTCCTGGGACACCCGACAGATGTTTTTC. Encoded protein: CACDTGTGGYAGSWDTRQMFF.

This clone was counted between two and nine times. With a far larger clone one base away, a read error is the likely cause. The sample has other DNA sequences that encode this CDR3 too. V gene TRDV2 combines with J gene TRDJ1, with TRDD3 matching over 9 bases. The CDR3 extends over 19 amino acids. V lost 0 bases, J lost 0 bases, and 13 bases stayed unmatched. Germline CDR1 and CDR2: GEAIGNYY and EKD. CDR3 amino acids: CACDTVTGGPHPYTDKLIF. CDR3 in DNA: TGTGCCTGTGACACCGTTACTGGGGGACCCCACCCGTACACCGATAAACTCATCTTT.

Comment on this clone: Since a much larger clone is just one base distant, this may be a read error. This chain joins TRDV2 and TRDJ1, with TRDD3 matching over 12 bases. V trimming: 0 bases; J trimming: 3 bases; junction bases outside the gene matches: 22. Germline V lookup: CDR1 GEAIGNYY, CDR2 EKD. The CDR3 has 22 residues. In nucleotides, the CDR3 is TGTGCCTGTGACACCGTACGGCCGGGCTCCTCCTCACTGGGGGATACTGCCGATAAACTCATCTTT. Amino acids: CACDTVRPGSSSLGDTADKLIF.

About this clone itself: For this DNA, TCRdb reports the protein of a much larger clone, which diverges at residue 10, most likely from a read error; the protein presented here is translated directly from the DNA. The chain carries TRDV1 and TRDJ1; 7 bases align to TRDD3. The CDR3 has 19 residues. J lost 3 bases, V lost 0 bases, and 16 bases had no gene match. Germline CDR1 reads TSWWSYY; CDR2 reads QGS. The CDR3 DNA reads as TGTGCTCTTGGGGAACTTGGGAATTCCCGCCTGGGGGTCTCCGATAAACTCATCTTT. It encodes CALGELGNSRLGVSDKLIF.

This sequence joins TRDV2 and TRDJ1; TRDD3 matches at 10 bases. The CDR3 runs 21 residues. CDR1 and CDR2 from the germline V gene are GEAIGNYY and EKD. V was clipped by 3 bases and J by 0 bases; unmatched bases: 21. CDR3 protein: CACDSLLGDTPTSFYTDKLIF. Here the CDR3 DNA reads TGTGCCTGTGACTCCCTCTTGGGGGATACACCCACCTCATTTTACACCGATAAACTCATCTTT.

By proportion, this clone is medium-sized (0.01 to 0.1%). Different DNA sequences within this sample yield the same CDR3. CDR3 sequence: CACDTLGDRGAYTDKLIF. CDR3 coding DNA: TGTGCCTGTGACACCCTGGGGGATCGAGGGGCGTACACCGATAAACTCATCTTT. The chain employs TRDV2 and TRDJ1; 9 positions match TRDD3. The J segment lost 0 bases and the V segment lost 0 bases, leaving 10 bases of the junction unmatched. The CDR3 is 18 residues long. CDR1 is GEAIGNYY and CDR2 is EKD in the germline V gene.

A remark on this clone: This DNA's translation differs at residue 3 from TCRdb's protein, which comes from a much larger clone; a read error is likely, and the protein shown is translated from the DNA. The chain links TRDV2 to TRDJ1; 7 bases match TRDD3. Germline CDR1 and CDR2: GEAIGNYY and EKD. CDR3 length: 15 residues. CDR3: CAYDTLGARGDKLIF. The CDR3 DNA is TGTGCCTATGACACCCTGGGGGCCCGGGGCGATAAACTCATCTTT.

This clone appeared many times. A read error is possible here, since a much larger clone lies one base away. The chain joins TRDV2 to TRDJ1; maybe TRDD3 (5 bases). The CDR3 covers 18 residues. Looked up from germline, CDR1 is GEAIGNYY and CDR2 is EKD. V was pared by 0 bases and J by 0 bases, with 19 bases between. CDR3 in amino acids: CACDTLGTWVGNTDKLIF. CDR3 bases: TGTGCCTGTGACACCCTAGGCACCTGGGTGGGTAACACCGATAAACTCATCTTT.